The 22 T cell receptor beta chains reported below all come from one sample, sequenced in a study of T cell changes during pregnancy in multiple sclerosis. Profiled with immunoSEQ multiplex PCR; TCRdb holds only in-frame clones, not every one. This table holds about 94,000 clones, about 94% found once. Sequences were derived from peripheral blood, sampled in the third trimester of pregnancy. Receptors originate from a female donor with multiple sclerosis, enrolled in a pregnancy study.

The V call is TRBV5-1, the J call TRBJ1-2; 7 bases line up with TRBD1. Unmatched junction bases numbered 10, after V lost 7 bases and J lost 1 base. Germline CDR1 reads SGHRS; CDR2 reads YFSETQ. This CDR3 region has 15 residues. CDR3 DNA: TGCGCCAGCCGCATGGACAGGCTTATTAACTATGGCTACACCTTC. Translating gives CASRMDRLINYGYTF.

V gene TRBV6-1 combines with J gene TRBJ2-2; TRBD2 might be the D (6 bases). The V end lost 6 bases, the J end lost 7 bases, and 15 bases lay between the germline ends. CDR1 MNHNS and CDR2 SASEGT come from the germline V gene. CDR3 length equals 14 residues. The CDR3 here is CASRGGVGGGELFF. The CDR3 bases are TGTGCCAGCAGGGGCGGGGTTGGCGGCGGGGAGCTGTTTTTT.

J is TRBJ2-2 and V is TRBV12-5; 10 bases line up with TRBD2. V shed 7 bases and J 0 bases; nucleotides not matched to a gene: 5. CDR3 length equals 16 residues. Per the germline V gene, CDR1 is LGHNT and CDR2 is FRNRAP. The DNA of the CDR3 is TGTGCTAGTGTTACCCTAGCGGGAGCGAACACCGGGGAGCTGTTTTTT. Protein: CASVTLAGANTGELFF.

The chain joins TRBV7-9 to TRBJ2-1; 15 positions agree with TRBD2. The V segment lost 5 bases and the J segment 7 bases; nucleotides outside the gene matches: 9. Germline V lookup: CDR1 SEHNR, CDR2 FQNEAQ (reference sequence). The CDR3 is made up of 17 amino acids. CDR3 sequence (DNA): TGTGCCAGCAGCCCAGAGGGACTAGCGGGAGGTGGGAATGAGCAGTTCTTC. This gives the protein CASSPEGLAGGGNEQFF.

The J gene is TRBJ2-3, the V gene TRBV28; D call uncertain. Germline values: CDR1 MDHEN, CDR2 SYDVKM. The CDR3 is 16 amino acids. V was cut by 6 bases and J by 3 bases, with 19 bases left in between. CDR3 loop: CASSGPGSVGTDTQYF. CDR3 in DNA: TGTGCCAGCAGCGGTCCGGGTAGTGTTGGGACAGATACGCAGTATTTT. The entire variable domain, with the rest obtained from reference TRBV28 and TRBJ2-3, is as follows: DVKVTQSSRYLVKRTGEKVFLECVQDMDHENMFWYRQDPGLGLRLIYFSYDVKMKEKGDIPEGYSVSREKKERFSLILESASTNQTSMYLCASSGPGSVGTDTQYFGPGTRLTVL.

This clone is a singleton in its sample. The chain links TRBV19 to TRBJ2-6, with 7 positions matching TRBD2. CDR3 length equals 14 residues. V was pared by 11 bases and J by 2 bases, with 6 bases of the junction left unmatched. Germline V gene sequence: CDR1 LNHDA, CDR2 SQIVND (reference sequence). The CDR3 DNA sequence: TGTGCCGCCGGGGAGGGGACTGGGGCCAACGTCCTGACTTTC. Encoded protein: CAAGEGTGANVLTF.

A remark on this clone: A junction boundary mismatches the germline segment, possibly from a read error. This chain connects TRBV2 to TRBJ2-7; D unclear. The CDR3 extends over 12 amino acids. Germline CDR1 and CDR2: SNHLY and FYNNEI. CDR3 loop: CASSETPADRSF. The CDR3 bases are TGTGCCAGCAGTGAAACTCCGGCGGATCGTAGCTTC.

The J gene is TRBJ2-1, the V gene TRBV9; TRBD1 agrees at 11 bases. The length of the CDR3 is 18 residues. The germline V gene encodes CDR1 SGDLS and CDR2 YYNGEE. V shed 0 bases, J shed 6 bases, and the junction held 11 bases outside the gene matches. CDR3 DNA: TGTGCCAGCAGCGTAGGGACAGGGGGCGGTAAGTTTGGCAATGAGCAGTTCTTC. The encoded protein is CASSVGTGGGKFGNEQFF.

The chain is built from TRBV18 and TRBJ1-1; 7 bases match TRBD1. V trimming: 8 bases; J trimming: 4 bases; junction bases outside the gene matches: 7. Looked up from germline, CDR1 is KGHSH and CDR2 is LQKENI. The CDR3 is 13 residues long. The CDR3 DNA reads as TGTGCCAGCACCGAGCAGGGGGGCACTGAAGCTTTCTTT. Amino acid sequence: CASTEQGGTEAFF. Together with reference TRBV18 and TRBJ1-1, the CDR3 gives the full variable domain: NAGVMQNPRHLVRRRGQEARLRCSPMKGHSHVYWYRQLPEEGLKFMVYLQKENIIDESGMPKERFSAEFPKEGPSILRIQQVVRGDSAAYFCASTEQGGTEAFFGQGTRLTVV.

V gene TRBV29-1 combines with J gene TRBJ2-3, with TRBD1 matching 10 bases. CDR1 and CDR2 (germline): SQVTM, ANQGSEA. Germline trimming cut 5 bases from V and 5 bases from J; bases unmatched to any gene: 7. The CDR3 is 14 residues long. The CDR3 protein is CSVLRQGAVDTQYF. The DNA for the CDR3 is TGCAGCGTTCTGCGACAGGGGGCAGTAGATACGCAGTATTTT.

The chain has TRBV19 and TRBJ2-3; 9 positions agree with TRBD1. This CDR3 is 14 amino acids long. Germline V lookup: CDR1 LNHDA, CDR2 SQIVND (reference sequence). V dropped 11 bases and J dropped 10; count of bases not matched to a gene: 16. The CDR3 here is CACGTGTGRLSQYF. CDR3 DNA: TGTGCCTGTGGAACCGGGACAGGGCGTCTTTCGCAGTATTTT. The variable domain in full, completed from reference TRBV19 and TRBJ2-3, reads DGGITQSPKYLFRKEGQNVTLSCEQNLNHDAMYWYRQDPGQGLRLIYYSQIVNDFQKGDIAEGYSVSREKKESFPLTVTSAQKNPTAFYLCACGTGTGRLSQYFGPGTRLTVL.

This clone was observed a single time. The chain has TRBV4-1 and TRBJ1-4; D is unresolved. V lost 0 bases to trimming and J lost 10 bases, with 3 bases between them. Germline-derived CDR1 and CDR2 are MGHRA and YSYEKL. CDR3 length: 11 amino acids. CDR3 sequence: CASSQDRKLFF. As DNA, the CDR3 is TGCGCCAGCAGCCAAGACAGAAAACTGTTTTTT.

V is TRBV28 and J is TRBJ2-7; D may be TRBD1 (5 bases). V was trimmed by 3 bases and J by 1 base, leaving 16 bases between them. This CDR3 has 16 residues. CDR1 MDHEN and CDR2 SYDVKM come from the germline V gene. This CDR3 reads CASSFLPRSGSYEQYF. The DNA for the CDR3 is TGTGCCAGCAGTTTTCTGCCTCGGTCAGGGTCCTACGAGCAGTACTTC.

This chain joins TRBV6-5 and TRBJ2-1; tentatively, D is TRBD2 (5 bases). This CDR3 region has 15 residues. Germline V gene lookup returns CDR1 MNHEY and CDR2 SVGAGI. V dropped 2 bases and J dropped 4 bases, with 12 bases sitting between them. The CDR3 DNA sequence: TGTGCCAGCAGTTACGGCCGGGGATGGTACAATGAGCAGTTCTTC. Amino acid sequence: CASSYGRGWYNEQFF.

The V and J genes are TRBV19 and TRBJ1-5; 8 nucleotides agree with TRBD1. The CDR3 has 15 residues. The trim removed 6 bases at V and 1 base at J, leaving 5 bases unmatched. The germline V gene has CDR1 LNHDA and CDR2 SQIVND (reference sequence). As DNA, the CDR3 is TGTGCCAGTAGGGTTCAGGGGGCAAGCAATCAGCCCCAGCATTTT. As protein: CASRVQGASNQPQHF.

As DNA, the CDR3 is TGTGCCAGCTCACCGCGGGGACTAGCGGGGAACAATGAGCAGTTCTTC. Protein product: CASSPRGLAGNNEQFF. The chain uses TRBV18 and TRBJ2-1, with 13 bases matching TRBD2. V shed 3 bases, J shed 5 bases, and the junction held 4 bases outside the gene matches. Germline assignment: CDR1 KGHSH and CDR2 LQKENI. The CDR3 runs 16 residues.

V gene TRBV5-1 combines with J gene TRBJ1-1, with 7 positions matching TRBD1. CDR1 is SGHRS, CDR2 YFSETQ, per germline. V lost 4 bases to trimming and J lost 12 bases; unmatched junction nucleotides: 12. CDR3 length: 13 amino acids. The chain's CDR3 is CASSANYDRESFF. Written as DNA, the CDR3 is TGCGCCAGCAGCGCGAATTATGACAGGGAATCTTTCTTT.

V gene TRBV25-1 combines with J gene TRBJ1-1; D is undetermined. Germline CDR1 is MGHDK and CDR2 is SYGVNS. CDR3 length: 17 residues. Trimming left V 4 bases short and J 5 bases short, with 23 bases between. The CDR3 DNA reads as TGTGCCAGCAGTGTTTCAGACACCTCCTCCCTTGGAACTGAAGCTTTCTTT. This sequence encodes CASSVSDTSSLGTEAFF.

The chain links TRBV9 to TRBJ2-1, with 12 bases that match TRBD2. The V gene's germline CDR1 is SGDLS and CDR2 YYNGEE. J lost 4 bases, V lost 3 bases, and 5 bases had no gene match. The CDR3 has 16 amino acids. This CDR3 is CASSARTSGKYNEQFF. The DNA of the CDR3 is TGTGCCAGCAGCGCCCGGACTAGCGGGAAGTACAATGAGCAGTTCTTC.

The rearrangement joins TRBV2 to TRBJ1-2, with D tentatively TRBD1 (5 bases). Looked up from germline, CDR1 is SNHLY and CDR2 is FYNNEI. The CDR3 is 14 amino acids. Deletions cut 11 bases from V and 2 bases from J, with 18 bases between. The CDR3 sequence: CARSDPRANYGYTF. The CDR3 nucleotides read TGTGCCCGCTCAGACCCCAGGGCCAACTATGGCTACACCTTC.

The chain recombines TRBV5-4 with TRBJ2-2; D is undetermined. Trimming removed 0 bases from V and 3 bases from J, with 3 bases in between. This CDR3 is built from 13 residues. Germline V CDR1 and CDR2: SGHNT, YYREEE (reference sequence). The CDR3 DNA follows: TGTGCCAGCAGCTTGGGCGACACCGGGGAGCTGTTTTTT. It codes for CASSLGDTGELFF.

This clone has a single count. This chain connects TRBV29-1 to TRBJ2-3; the D is unclear. Germline values: CDR1 SQVTM, CDR2 ANQGSEA. With 5 bases removed from V and 1 base from J, the gap between germline ends came to 7 bases. The CDR3 runs 12 residues. This CDR3 is CSVTSGTDTQYF. CDR3 DNA: TGCAGCGTTACCTCAGGCACAGATACGCAGTATTTT.